The 14 T cell receptor beta chains below were found in one sample sequenced in a study of shared clonotypes between healthy human individuals. Generated by immunoSEQ multiplex PCR, the TCRdb table keeps only in-frame clones and is missing some. The table has roughly 520,000 clones, 95% to 97% seen once; the top ten hold 0.05% to 0.07%. The sample taken for sequencing was naive CD4+ T cells sorted from blood. Indicated subset: CD45RA+ positively selected. These receptor sequences come from a woman aged 25-40 years in good health.

The chain carries TRBV28 and TRBJ2-7, with D hard to call. Per germline, CDR1 MDHEN and CDR2 SYDVKM. Trimming pared 5 bases from V and 8 bases from J, leaving 10 bases between. This CDR3 spans 11 amino acids. The DNA for the CDR3 is TGTGCCAGCAGTCCATCGGGCAAGCAGTACTTC. Amino acid sequence: CASSPSGKQYF.

The chain combines TRBV9 with TRBJ2-7; 11 nucleotides line up with TRBD1. The CDR3 loop spans 15 amino acids. With 0 bases clipped from V and 6 bases from J, the junction kept 5 bases outside the gene matches. Germline values: CDR1 SGDLS, CDR2 YYNGEE. The CDR3 DNA reads TGTGCCAGCAGCGTAGGTCCGGGACAGGGGGTCGAGCAGTACTTC. This codes for CASSVGPGQGVEQYF.

The chain employs TRBV9 and TRBJ2-7, with TRBD2 matching 8 bases. The CDR3 is 14 residues long. The V gene end was trimmed by 1 base and the J gene end by 6 bases; junction bases not matched to a gene: 6. CDR1 is SGDLS, CDR2 YYNGEE, per germline. The CDR3 DNA reads TGTGCCAGCAGCGTAACGGGAGGGCTGGGCGAGCAGTACTTC. Translated: CASSVTGGLGEQYF.

The J gene is TRBJ2-5, the V gene TRBV5-1, with a tentative D call TRBD1 (5 bases). The CDR3 contains 16 residues. Germline V gene data show CDR1 as SGHRS and CDR2 as YFSETQ. The ends were cut back, 0 bases at V and 5 bases at J, with 17 bases in the middle. CDR3 loop: CASSLVLGPPGETQYF. The CDR3 DNA is TGCGCCAGCAGCTTGGTGCTGGGGCCCCCTGGGGAGACCCAGTACTTC.

V usage is TRBV6-5 and J usage is TRBJ2-7; 7 nucleotides agree with TRBD2. Unmatched junction bases numbered 5, after V lost 2 bases and J lost 4 bases. The V gene's germline CDR1 is MNHEY and CDR2 SVGAGI. This CDR3 has 14 amino acids. The CDR3 loop reads CASSYAAGVYEQYF. The CDR3 coding sequence is TGTGCCAGCAGTTACGCGGCGGGAGTTTACGAGCAGTACTTC.

This rearrangement joins TRBV18 to TRBJ2-7; tentative D call: TRBD2 (6 bases). The CDR3 sequence is 15 residues long. CDR1 and CDR2 from the germline V gene are KGHSH and LQKENI. Trimming stripped 6 bases from V and 2 bases from J, with 17 bases between. For the CDR3, the DNA is TGTGCCAGCTCTTCAGGGTGGAGGGAGGCCTACGAGCAGTACTTC. Translation: CASSSGWREAYEQYF.

V is TRBV5-1 and J is TRBJ1-4; no clear D. Trimming cost V 5 bases and J 6 bases, with 11 bases left between them. The CDR3 length is 13 residues. Germline assignment: CDR1 SGHRS and CDR2 YFSETQ. The CDR3 coding sequence is TGCGCCAGCAGTTACGCACCGGATGAAAAACTGTTTTTT. Its translation: CASSYAPDEKLFF.

The chain employs TRBV5-6 and TRBJ1-5; D might be TRBD1 (5 bases). Trimming removed 2 bases from V and 7 bases from J, with 10 bases in between. The CDR3 is made up of 13 amino acids. Germline V gives CDR1 SGHDT, CDR2 YYEEEE. The CDR3 bases are TGTGCCAGCAGCTTTCGGGGGGGACAGCCCCAGCATTTT. Protein sequence: CASSFRGGQPQHF.

The chain joins TRBV5-8 to TRBJ1-4, with 10 bases matching TRBD1. J gave up 14 bases and V 5 bases, and 9 bases lay outside the gene matches. Germline V gene data show CDR1 as SGHTS and CDR2 as YDEGEE. CDR3 size: 13 residues. The CDR3 sequence is CASSFVGQGVLFF. The DNA for the CDR3 is TGTGCCAGCAGTTTCGTAGGACAGGGGGTTCTGTTTTTT. Full variable domain (missing parts from reference TRBV5-8 and TRBJ1-4): EAGVTQSPTHLIKTRGQQATLRCSPISGHTSVYWYQQALGLGLQFLLWYDEGEERNRGNFPPRFSGRQFPNYSSELNVNALELEDSALYLCASSFVGQGVLFFGSGTQLSVL.

The chain carries TRBV6-5 and TRBJ2-7; D tentatively reads TRBD1 or TRBD2 (5 bases each). This CDR3 spans 15 amino acids. Germline CDR1 MNHEY, CDR2 SVGAGI. The ends were cut back, 7 bases at V and 3 bases at J, with 19 bases in the middle. The chain's CDR3 is CASTENGAGLYEQYF. The CDR3 nucleotides read TGTGCCAGCACCGAAAACGGGGCAGGCCTCTACGAGCAGTACTTC.

The chain couples TRBV7-8 to TRBJ2-1; D might be TRBD2 (6 bases). The V gene lost 5 bases and the J gene lost 6 bases, with 20 bases spanning the gap. In germline, CDR1 is SGHVS, CDR2 FQNEAQ. CDR3 length: 16 amino acids. The CDR3: CASSPRRAPDSNEQFF. CDR3 in DNA: TGTGCCAGCAGCCCAAGGAGGGCTCCCGACTCCAATGAGCAGTTCTTC.

The V gene is TRBV7-9, the J gene TRBJ2-5, with D unresolved. The germline gives CDR1 SEHNR, CDR2 FQNEAQ (reference sequence). Trimming left V 5 bases short and J 4 bases short, with 14 bases between. The CDR3 spans 14 residues. Here the CDR3 reads CASSNPLVSETQYF. CDR3 nucleotides: TGTGCCAGCAGCAACCCTCTAGTTTCAGAGACCCAGTACTTC. Supplemented by reference TRBV7-9 and TRBJ2-5, the full variable domain reads DTGVSQNPRHKITKRGQNVTFRCDPISEHNRLYWYRQTLGQGPEFLTYFQNEAQLEKSRLLSDRFSAERPKGSFSTLEIQRTEQGDSAMYLCASSNPLVSETQYFGPGTRLLVL.

V usage is TRBV28 and J usage is TRBJ2-7; 9 nucleotides agree with TRBD1. Trimming at V came to 6 bases and at J to 10 bases, leaving 10 bases not matched to a gene. The germline CDR1 and CDR2 sequences are MDHEN and SYDVKM. CDR3 length: 13 residues. This CDR3 is CASRPSGQGNQYF. The CDR3 DNA is TGTGCCAGCAGACCATCGGGACAGGGCAATCAGTACTTC.

The chain couples TRBV11-2 to TRBJ2-7, with D uncertain. Germline V gene data show CDR1 as SGHAT and CDR2 as FQNNGV. The V gene lost 5 bases and the J gene lost 3 bases, with 14 bases spanning the gap. The CDR3 covers 14 residues. CDR3 nucleotides: TGTGCCAGCAGCCCCCAGGTGCTGGTCTACGAGCAGTACTTC. Its translation is CASSPQVLVYEQYF.